One and the same sample provided the 15 T cell receptor beta chains below, sequenced in a study of STAT5B mutations in CD4+ large granular lymphocyte leukemia. Profiled with immunoSEQ multiplex PCR; TCRdb holds only in-frame clones, not every one. The profile shows tens of thousands of clones, more than 60% of them singletons. The sample was CD4+ T cells from blood buffy coats. The source is a human donor in good health.

The chain is built from TRBV6-5 and TRBJ2-1, with D uncertain. From germline, CDR1 is MNHEY and CDR2 SVGAGI. This CDR3 has 15 amino acids. Trimming shortened V by 0 bases and J by 0 bases, and 6 bases separated the two germline ends. CDR3 in DNA: TGTGCCAGCAGTTACTCAGGGCGCTCCTACAATGAGCAGTTCTTC. Protein: CASSYSGRSYNEQFF.

The J gene is TRBJ1-2, the V gene TRBV5-6; D ambiguous. The CDR3 is 11 amino acids. The V gene lost 4 bases and the J gene lost 8 bases, with 9 bases spanning the gap. Per germline, CDR1 SGHDT and CDR2 YYEEEE. The CDR3 nucleotides are TGTGCCAGCAGCCCTGGTAGAGGCTACACCTTC. Its protein is CASSPGRGYTF.

The chain links TRBV7-2 to TRBJ1-1; D may be TRBD1 (5 bases). This CDR3 region has 13 residues. Trimming cost V 3 bases and J 11 bases, with 16 bases left between them. From germline, CDR1 is SGHTA and CDR2 FQGNSA. The CDR3 DNA reads TGTGCCAGCAGCTTCGGTTCCAGGGCCGGGGCTTTCTTT. It yields the protein CASSFGSRAGAFF.

This rearrangement joins TRBV4-3 to TRBJ1-5, with D perhaps TRBD1 (5 bases). Germline values: CDR1 LGHNA, CDR2 YSLEER. The CDR3 runs 16 residues. Trimming cost V 3 bases and J 0 bases, with 12 bases left between them. The CDR3, as DNA: TGCGCCAGCAGCCAGTCTGACAGACATAGCAATCAGCCCCAGCATTTT. It translates to CASSQSDRHSNQPQHF.

V gene TRBV6-5 combines with J gene TRBJ1-1; D might be TRBD1 (5 bases). The CDR3 totals 13 residues. The V end was cut by 2 bases, the J end by 1 base, with 5 bases between. Germline loops: CDR1 MNHEY, CDR2 SVGAGI. The CDR3 DNA is TGTGCCAGCAGTTACGGGGGGAACACTGAAGCTTTCTTT. Translating gives CASSYGGNTEAFF.

The chain links TRBV11-1 to TRBJ2-3; TRBD2 aligns across 7 bases. J gave up 0 bases and V 5 bases, and 17 bases lay outside the gene matches. The CDR3 consists of 19 residues. Germline values: CDR1 SGHAT, CDR2 FQDESV (reference sequence). The CDR3 DNA is TGTGCCAGCAGCCGGAGAAGACTAGCCGAGGCCTCTAGCACAGATACGCAGTATTTT. This translates into CASSRRRLAEASSTDTQYF.

This chain uses TRBV7-7 with TRBJ2-3, with TRBD2 matching 8 bases. CDR1 is SSHAT, CDR2 FNYEAQ, per germline (reference sequence). This CDR3 region has 15 residues. V trimming: 5 bases; J trimming: 0 bases; junction bases outside the gene matches: 4. The CDR3 reads CASSLGLASTDTQYF. The CDR3 nucleotides read TGTGCCAGCAGCCTTGGACTAGCTAGCACAGATACGCAGTATTTT.

The V call is TRBV7-9, the J call TRBJ2-2; TRBD1 matches at 7 bases. The V gene's germline CDR1 is SEHNR and CDR2 FQNEAQ (reference sequence). V was pared by 5 bases and J by 8 bases, with 8 bases of the junction left unmatched. The CDR3 has 14 amino acids. CDR3 bases: TGTGCCAGCAGCATCGGGACAGAAGGTGGGGAGCTGTTTTTT. Translated, it gives CASSIGTEGGELFF.

This clone turned up a few times. The V gene is TRBV2, the J gene TRBJ1-1; no firm D call. The germline V and J ends were trimmed by 4 bases and 1 base, with 7 bases remaining between them. The CDR3 covers 13 residues. CDR1 and CDR2 (germline): SNHLY, FYNNEI. DNA of the CDR3: TGTGCCAGCAGTGTGGGCCCGAACACTGAAGCTTTCTTT. Its translation is CASSVGPNTEAFF.

V gene TRBV7-2 combines with J gene TRBJ2-5, with D perhaps TRBD2 (7 bases). Per the germline V gene, CDR1 is SGHTA and CDR2 is FQGNSA. V shed 3 bases and J shed 5 bases, with 16 bases lying between them. The CDR3 spans 15 residues. This chain's CDR3 is CASSFRGGAGETQYF. In nucleotides, the CDR3 is TGTGCCAGCAGCTTTCGTGGGGGGGCCGGGGAGACCCAGTACTTC.

This clone was observed a handful of times. The V gene is TRBV28, the J gene TRBJ1-5, with D maybe TRBD1 (6 bases). Germline values: CDR1 MDHEN, CDR2 SYDVKM. The CDR3 consists of 15 residues. Deletions cut 6 bases from V and 0 bases from J, with 12 bases between. In DNA, the CDR3 is TGTGCCAGCAGAAAACAGGGCTATAGCAATCAGCCCCAGCATTTT. Its translation is CASRKQGYSNQPQHF.

The chain carries TRBV5-6 and TRBJ1-2; the D is unclear. Germline lookup yields CDR1 SGHDT and CDR2 YYEEEE. Trimming removed 2 bases at V and 8 bases at J, with 10 bases between. There are 12 residues in the CDR3. CDR3 DNA: TGTGCCAGCAGCTTTAATCCCGCAGGCTACACCTTC. This sequence encodes CASSFNPAGYTF.

The chain employs TRBV7-2 and TRBJ2-5; no clear D. The CDR3 covers 13 residues. In germline, CDR1 is SGHTA, CDR2 FQGNSA. The V end lost 4 bases, the J end lost 5 bases, and 11 bases lay between the germline ends. CDR3 sequence reads: CASSSVAAETQYF. DNA for the CDR3: TGTGCCAGCAGCTCAGTGGCGGCGGAGACCCAGTACTTC.

This clone was counted only a few times. The chain is built from TRBV28 and TRBJ1-4, with TRBD1 as a possible D gene (6 bases). The CDR3 sequence is 14 residues long. V lost 6 bases and J lost 1, with 9 bases in between. Germline lookup yields CDR1 MDHEN and CDR2 SYDVKM. CDR3 in amino acids: CASREGGTNEKLFF. CDR3 in DNA: TGTGCCAGCAGGGAGGGGGGAACTAATGAAAAACTGTTTTTT.

The V call is TRBV19, the J call TRBJ1-2; D remains ambiguous. With 3 bases removed from V and 1 base from J, the gap between germline ends came to 6 bases. Germline lookup yields CDR1 LNHDA and CDR2 SQIVND (reference sequence). The CDR3 loop spans 13 amino acids. The CDR3 DNA reads as TGTGCCAGTAGTATCGGGAGTAACTATGGCTACACCTTC. It encodes CASSIGSNYGYTF.